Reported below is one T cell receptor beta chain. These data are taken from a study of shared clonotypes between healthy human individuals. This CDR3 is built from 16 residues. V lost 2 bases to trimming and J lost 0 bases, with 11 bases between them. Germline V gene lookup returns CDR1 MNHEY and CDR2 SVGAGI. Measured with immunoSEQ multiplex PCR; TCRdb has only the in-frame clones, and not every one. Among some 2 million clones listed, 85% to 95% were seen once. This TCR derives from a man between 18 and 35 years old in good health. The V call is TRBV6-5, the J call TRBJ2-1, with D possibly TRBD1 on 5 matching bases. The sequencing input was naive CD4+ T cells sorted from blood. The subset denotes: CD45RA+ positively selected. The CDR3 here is CASSYADKSSYNEQFF. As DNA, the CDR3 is TGTGCCAGCAGTTACGCGGACAAGAGCTCCTACAATGAGCAGTTCTTC.